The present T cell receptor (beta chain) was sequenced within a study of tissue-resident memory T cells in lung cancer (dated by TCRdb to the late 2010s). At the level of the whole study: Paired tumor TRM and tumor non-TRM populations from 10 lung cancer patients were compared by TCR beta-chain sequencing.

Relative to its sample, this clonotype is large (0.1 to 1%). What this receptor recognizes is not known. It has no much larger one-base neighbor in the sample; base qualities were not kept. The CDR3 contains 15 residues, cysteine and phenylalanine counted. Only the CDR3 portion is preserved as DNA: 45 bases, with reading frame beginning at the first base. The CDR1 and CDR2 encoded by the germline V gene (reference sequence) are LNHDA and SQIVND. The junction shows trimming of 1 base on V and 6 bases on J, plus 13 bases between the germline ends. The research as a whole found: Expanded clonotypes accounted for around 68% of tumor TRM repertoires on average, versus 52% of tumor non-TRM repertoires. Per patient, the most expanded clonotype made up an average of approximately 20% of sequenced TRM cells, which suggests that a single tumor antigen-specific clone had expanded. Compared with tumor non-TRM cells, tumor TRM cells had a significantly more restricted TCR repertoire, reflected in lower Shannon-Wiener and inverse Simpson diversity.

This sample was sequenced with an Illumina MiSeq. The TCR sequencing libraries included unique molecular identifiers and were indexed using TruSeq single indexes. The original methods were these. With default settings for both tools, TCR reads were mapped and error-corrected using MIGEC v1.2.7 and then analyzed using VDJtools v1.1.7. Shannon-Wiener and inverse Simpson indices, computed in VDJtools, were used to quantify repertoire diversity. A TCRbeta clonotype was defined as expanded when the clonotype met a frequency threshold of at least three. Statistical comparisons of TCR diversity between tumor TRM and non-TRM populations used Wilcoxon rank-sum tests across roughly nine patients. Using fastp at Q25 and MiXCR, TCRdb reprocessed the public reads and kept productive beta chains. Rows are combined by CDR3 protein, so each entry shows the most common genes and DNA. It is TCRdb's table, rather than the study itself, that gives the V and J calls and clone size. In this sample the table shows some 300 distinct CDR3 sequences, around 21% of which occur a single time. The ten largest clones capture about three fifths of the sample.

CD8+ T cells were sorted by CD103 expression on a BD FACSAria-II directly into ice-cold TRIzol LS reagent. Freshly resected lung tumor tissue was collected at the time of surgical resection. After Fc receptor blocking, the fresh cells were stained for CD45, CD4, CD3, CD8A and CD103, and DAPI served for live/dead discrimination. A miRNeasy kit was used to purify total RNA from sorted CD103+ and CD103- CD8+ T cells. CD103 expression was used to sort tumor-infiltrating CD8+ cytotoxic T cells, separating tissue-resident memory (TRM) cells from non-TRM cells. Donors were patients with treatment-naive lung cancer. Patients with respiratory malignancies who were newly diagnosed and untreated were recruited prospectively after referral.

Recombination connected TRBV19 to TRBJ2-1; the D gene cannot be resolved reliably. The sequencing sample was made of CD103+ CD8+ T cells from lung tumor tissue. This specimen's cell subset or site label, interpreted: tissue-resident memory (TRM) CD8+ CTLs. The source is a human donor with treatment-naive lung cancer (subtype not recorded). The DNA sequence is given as TGTGCCAGTAGTATAGGACTGTCTAGTCTCAATGAGCAGTTCTTC. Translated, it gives CASSIGLSSLNEQFF.